The sequence of this TCR beta chain was determined in a study of technical replicates of blood from a few donors. Germline values: CDR1 SGHRS, CDR2 YFSETQ. The CDR3 totals 15 residues. V was pared by 4 bases and J by 7 bases, with 6 bases of the junction left unmatched. This table comes from immunoSEQ multiplex PCR, and its TCRdb copy is limited to in-frame clones, with some not included. Of 85,000 to 90,000 clones listed, around 90% are singletons. This receptor was taken from a human donor in good health. The sequenced sample was T cells isolated from PBMCs. The gene calls are TRBV5-1 and TRBJ2-2, with 11 bases fitting TRBD2. CDR3 loop: CASSLSGRAIGELFF. In nucleotides, the CDR3 is TGCGCCAGCAGCCTTAGCGGGAGGGCCATCGGGGAGCTGTTTTTT.